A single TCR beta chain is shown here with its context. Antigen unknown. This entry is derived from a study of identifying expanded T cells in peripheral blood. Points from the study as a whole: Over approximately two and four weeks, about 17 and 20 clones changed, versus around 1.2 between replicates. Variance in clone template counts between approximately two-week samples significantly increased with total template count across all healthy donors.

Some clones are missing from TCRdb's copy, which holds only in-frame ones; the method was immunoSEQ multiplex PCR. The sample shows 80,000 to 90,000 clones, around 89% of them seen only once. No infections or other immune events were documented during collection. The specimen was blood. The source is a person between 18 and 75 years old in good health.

CDR3 residues: CASSVGGAVSSYNEQFF. Written as DNA, the CDR3 is TGTGCCAGCAGCGTAGGAGGAGCGGTTAGCTCCTACAATGAGCAGTTCTTC. The chain combines TRBV9 with TRBJ2-1; D might be TRBD2 (5 bases). CDR1 and CDR2 from the germline V gene are SGDLS and YYNGEE. The CDR3 runs 17 residues. Trimming shortened V by 0 bases and J by 0 bases, and 13 bases separated the two germline ends.